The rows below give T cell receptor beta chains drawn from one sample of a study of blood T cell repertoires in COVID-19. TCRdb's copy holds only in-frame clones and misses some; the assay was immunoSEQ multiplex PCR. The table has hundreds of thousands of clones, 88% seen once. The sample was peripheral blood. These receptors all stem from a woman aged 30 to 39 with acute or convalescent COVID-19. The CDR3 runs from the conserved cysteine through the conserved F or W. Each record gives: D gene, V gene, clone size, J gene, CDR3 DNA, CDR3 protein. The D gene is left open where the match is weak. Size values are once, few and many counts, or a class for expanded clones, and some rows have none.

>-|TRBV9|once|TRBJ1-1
TGTGCCAGCAGCGTTTTTGATAGTCCCATTGAAGCTTTCTTT
CASSVFDSPIEAFF
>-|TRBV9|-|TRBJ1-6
TGTGCCAGCAGCGTCGGCGACGGGGGATCACCCCTCCACTTT
CASSVGDGGSPLHF
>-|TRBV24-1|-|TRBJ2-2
TGTGCCACCAGTGACCGACTAGCGAACACCGGGGAGCTGTTTTTT
CATSDRLANTGELFF
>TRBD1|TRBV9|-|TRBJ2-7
TGTGCCAGCAGCGTGGAACCGGGACAGGGGGTTTACGAGCAGTACTTC
CASSVEPGQGVYEQYF
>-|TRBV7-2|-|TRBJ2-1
TGTGCCAGCAGCTTAGTTGGGACGGGGGAATACAATGAGCAGTTCTTC
CASSLVGTGEYNEQFF
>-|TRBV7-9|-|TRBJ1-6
TGTGCCAGCAGCCTACTCGGCAGGGTGGGGTCACCCCTCCACTTT
CASSLLGRVGSPLHF
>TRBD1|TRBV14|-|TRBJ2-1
TGTGCCAGCAGCCAACAAACCGGGACAGGGTCTCGTGAGCAGTTCTTC
CASSQQTGTGSREQFF
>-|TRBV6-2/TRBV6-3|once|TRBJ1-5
TGTGCCAGCAGTTACTCAGCCAGAGGTAGCAATCAGCCCCAGCATTTT
CASSYSARGSNQPQHF
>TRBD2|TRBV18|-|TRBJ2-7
TGTGCCAGCTCACCCTGGACTAGCGGGGCTTCCTACGAGCAGTACTTC
CASSPWTSGASYEQYF
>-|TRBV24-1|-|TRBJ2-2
TGTGCCACCAGTGGAGGCCCGAACACCGGGGAGCTGTTTTTT
CATSGGPNTGELFF
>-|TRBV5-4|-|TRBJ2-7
TGTGCCAGCAGCTTGTATGCGGGGTACGAGCAGTACTTC
CASSLYAGYEQYF
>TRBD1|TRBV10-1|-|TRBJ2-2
TGCGCCAGCTCCCCTCTCAAGGGGGACAGAAACACCGGGGAGCTGTTTTTT
CASSPLKGDRNTGELFF
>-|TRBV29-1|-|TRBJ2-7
TGCAGCGTTGGATCGGCTGGGGCGGGGGAGCAGTACTTC
CSVGSAGAGEQYF
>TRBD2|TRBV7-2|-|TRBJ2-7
TGTGCCAGCAGCTTTGGGGGAGGGTACGAGCAGTACTTC
CASSFGGGYEQYF
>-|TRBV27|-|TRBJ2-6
TGTGCCAGCAGGCCACAGGGTGCTGGGGCCAACGTCCTGACTTTC
CASRPQGAGANVLTF
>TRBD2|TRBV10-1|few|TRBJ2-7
TGCGCCAGCAGTCAACTAGCGGGACTCGGCGAGCAGTACTTC
CASSQLAGLGEQYF
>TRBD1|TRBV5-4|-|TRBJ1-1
TGTGCCAGCAGCTTGGGGTGGGGACAGGGAGGAACTGAAGCTTTCTTT
CASSLGWGQGGTEAFF
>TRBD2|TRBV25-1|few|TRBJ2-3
TGTGCCAGCAGTGATCCCTTAGCGGGAAGGACAGATACGCAGTATTTT
CASSDPLAGRTDTQYF
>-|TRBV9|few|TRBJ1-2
TGTGCCAGCAGCGGGGGACTCACTCACACGCAGAATAACTATGGCTACACCTTC
CASSGGLTHTQNNYGYTF
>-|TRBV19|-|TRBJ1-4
TGTGCCAGTAGAGGGGGGGAACTGTTTTTT
CASRGGELFF
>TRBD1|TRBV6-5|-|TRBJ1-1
TGTGCCAGCAGACGGACAGGGGGCTCTGAAGCTTTCTTT
CASRRTGGSEAFF
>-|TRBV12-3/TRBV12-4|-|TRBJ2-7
TGTGCCAGCACCCACACGGGCCGGGGCGAGCAGTACTTC
CASTHTGRGEQYF
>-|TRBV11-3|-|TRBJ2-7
TGTGCCAGCAGTTTTAAATTCTACGAGCAGTACTTC
CASSFKFYEQYF
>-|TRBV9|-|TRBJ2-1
TGTGCCAGCAGCGCCCCGGTTTTTTCCCTCTCCTACAATGAGCAGTTCTTC
CASSAPVFSLSYNEQFF
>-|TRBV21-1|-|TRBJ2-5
TGTGCCAGCACACCCCATTATGTGACAGGCCAAGAGACCCAGTACTTC
CASTPHYVTGQETQYF
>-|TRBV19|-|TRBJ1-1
TGTGCCAGTAGTATTACGGGGGTTCTAGCTGAAGCTTTCTTT
CASSITGVLAEAFF
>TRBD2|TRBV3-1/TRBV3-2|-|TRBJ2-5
TGTGCCAGCAGCCAACGCGGGAGGGCCCAGTACTTC
CASSQRGRAQYF
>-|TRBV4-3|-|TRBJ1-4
TGCGCCAGCAGCTATGGACTTAATGAAAAACTGTTTTTT
CASSYGLNEKLFF
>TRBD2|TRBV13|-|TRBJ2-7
TGTGCCAGCAGCCTCATAGCGGGAGGGCCTGGCGAGCAGTACTTC
CASSLIAGGPGEQYF
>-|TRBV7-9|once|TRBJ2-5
TGTGCCAGCAGCCCACGAGTAACACAGGGACGGGGTCGAGAGACCCAGTACTTC
CASSPRVTQGRGRETQYF
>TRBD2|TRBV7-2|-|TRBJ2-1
TGTGCCAGCAGTGACGGGACTAGCGTATACAATGAGCAGTTCTTC
CASSDGTSVYNEQFF
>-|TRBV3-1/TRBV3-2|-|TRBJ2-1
TGTGCCAGCAGCCAAGAATCACAGCACTACAATGAGCAGTTCTTC
CASSQESQHYNEQFF
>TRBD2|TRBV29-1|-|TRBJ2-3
TGCAGCGCCTTTAATTGGGGGGGGGCAGATACGCAGTATTTT
CSAFNWGGADTQYF
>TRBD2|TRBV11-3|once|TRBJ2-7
TGTGCCAGCAGCTTACCCGGACTAGCGGGAGGGCCCAGCTACGAGCAGTACTTC
CASSLPGLAGGPSYEQYF
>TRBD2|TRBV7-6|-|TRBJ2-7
TGTGCCAGCAGCTTAGCGGCTAGCGGGAGATCCTACGAGCAGTACTTC
CASSLAASGRSYEQYF
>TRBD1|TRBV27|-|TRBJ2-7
TGTGCCAGCAGTCTCCGGACAGGGTTTAGGGACGAGCAGTACTTC
CASSLRTGFRDEQYF